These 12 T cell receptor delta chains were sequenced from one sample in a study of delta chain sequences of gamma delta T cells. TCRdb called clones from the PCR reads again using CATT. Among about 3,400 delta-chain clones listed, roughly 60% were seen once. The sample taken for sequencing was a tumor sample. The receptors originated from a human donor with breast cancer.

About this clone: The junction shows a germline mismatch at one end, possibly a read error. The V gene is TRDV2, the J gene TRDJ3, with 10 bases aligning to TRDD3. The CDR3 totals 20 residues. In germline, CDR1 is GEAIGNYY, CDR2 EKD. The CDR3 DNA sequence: TGTGCCTGTGTCACCCTAGGGGGGGGATACGGGTCCTGGGACACCCGTCAGATTTTTTTC. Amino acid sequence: CACVTLGGGYGSWDTRQIFF.

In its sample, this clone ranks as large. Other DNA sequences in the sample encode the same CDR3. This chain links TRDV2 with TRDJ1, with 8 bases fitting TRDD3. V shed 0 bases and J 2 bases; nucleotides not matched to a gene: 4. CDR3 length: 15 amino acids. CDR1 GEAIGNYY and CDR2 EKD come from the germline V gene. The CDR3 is CACDTWGMGTDKLIF. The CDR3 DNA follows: TGTGCCTGTGACACCTGGGGGATGGGAACCGATAAACTCATCTTT.

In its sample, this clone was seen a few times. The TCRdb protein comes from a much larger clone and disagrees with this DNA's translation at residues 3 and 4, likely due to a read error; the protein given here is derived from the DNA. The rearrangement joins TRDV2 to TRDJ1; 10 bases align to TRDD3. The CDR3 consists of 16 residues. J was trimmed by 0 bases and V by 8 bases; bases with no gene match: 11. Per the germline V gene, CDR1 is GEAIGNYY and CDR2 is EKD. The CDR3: CAFVLLGDTNTDKLIF. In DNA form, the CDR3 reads TGTGCCTTTGTCCTTTTGGGGGATACAAACACCGATAAACTCATCTTT.

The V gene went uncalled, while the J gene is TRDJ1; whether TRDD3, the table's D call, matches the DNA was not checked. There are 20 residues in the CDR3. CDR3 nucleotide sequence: TGTGCCTGTTACTGCGTGTCAAGGGAGGGAGTCGGGCATAACACCGATAAACTCATCTTT. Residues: CACYCVSREGVGHNTDKLIF.

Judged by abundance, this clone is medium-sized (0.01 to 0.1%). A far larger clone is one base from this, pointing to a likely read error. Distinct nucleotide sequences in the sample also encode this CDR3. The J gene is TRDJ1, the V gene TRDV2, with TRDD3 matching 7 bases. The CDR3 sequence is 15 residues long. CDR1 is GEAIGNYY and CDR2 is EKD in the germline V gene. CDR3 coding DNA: TGTGCTTGTGACCCAGTGGGGGAGGACACCGATAAACTCATCTTT. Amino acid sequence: CACDPVGEDTDKLIF.

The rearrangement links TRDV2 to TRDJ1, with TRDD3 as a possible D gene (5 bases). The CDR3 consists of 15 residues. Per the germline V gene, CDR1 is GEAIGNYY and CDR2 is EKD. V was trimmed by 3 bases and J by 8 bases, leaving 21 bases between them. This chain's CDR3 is CACDEGAEDKEKLIF. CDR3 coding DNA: TGTGCCTGTGACGAAGGGGCTGAGGATAAAGAGAAACTCATCTTT.

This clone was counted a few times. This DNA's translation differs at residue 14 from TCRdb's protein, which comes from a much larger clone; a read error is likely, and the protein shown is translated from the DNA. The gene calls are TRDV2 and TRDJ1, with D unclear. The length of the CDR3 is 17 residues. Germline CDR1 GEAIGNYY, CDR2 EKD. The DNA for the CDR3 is TGTGCCTGTGACCCAATACAACCTCCAGAGTTCTCCGATGAACTCATCTTT. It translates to CACDPIQPPEFSDELIF.

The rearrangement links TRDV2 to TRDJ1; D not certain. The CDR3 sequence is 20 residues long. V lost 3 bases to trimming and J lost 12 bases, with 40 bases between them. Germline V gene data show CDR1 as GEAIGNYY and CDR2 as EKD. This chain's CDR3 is CACDPLSREADRPYTDIFIF. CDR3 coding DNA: TGTGCCTGTGACCCACTGTCAAGAGAGGCGGACCGACCTTACACCGATATATTCATCTTT.

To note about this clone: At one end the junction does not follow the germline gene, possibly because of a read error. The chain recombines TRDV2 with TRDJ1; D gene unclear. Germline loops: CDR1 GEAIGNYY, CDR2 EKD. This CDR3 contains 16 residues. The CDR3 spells CASDHLREANTDKLIF. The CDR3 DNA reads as TGCGCGTCTGACCACTTGCGGGAGGCAAACACCGATAAACTCATCTTT.

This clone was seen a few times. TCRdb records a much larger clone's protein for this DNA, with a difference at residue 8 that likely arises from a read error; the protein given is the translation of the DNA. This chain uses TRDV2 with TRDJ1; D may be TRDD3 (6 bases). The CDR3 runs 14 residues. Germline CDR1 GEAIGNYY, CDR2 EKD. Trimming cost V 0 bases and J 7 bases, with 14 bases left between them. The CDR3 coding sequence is TGTGCCTGTGACACCGTTGTTCGGGGATTTAAACTCATCTTT. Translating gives CACDTVVRGFKLIF.

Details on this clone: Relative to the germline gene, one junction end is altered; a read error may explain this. Written as DNA, the CDR3 is TGTTCCTGTGATACTGTGTCACGCGAGGGGGACCGACCTTACACCGATAACCTCTTCTTT. Protein sequence: CSCDTVSREGDRPYTDNLFF. The chain recombines TRDV2 with TRDJ1; D might be TRDD3 (6 bases). The DNA end is a closer match to TRDJ2, so the J assignment may be wrong. In germline, CDR1 is GEAIGNYY, CDR2 EKD. This CDR3 contains 20 residues.

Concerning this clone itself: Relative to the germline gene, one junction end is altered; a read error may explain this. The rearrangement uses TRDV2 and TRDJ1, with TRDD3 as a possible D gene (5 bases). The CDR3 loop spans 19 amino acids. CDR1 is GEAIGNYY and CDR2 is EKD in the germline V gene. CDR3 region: CACDNVPHGGRTVTDKLIF. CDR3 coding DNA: TGTGCTTGTGACAACGTGCCACACGGGGGCCGTACGGTCACCGATAAACTCATCTTT.